This T cell receptor (beta chain) was captured in a study of cytomegalovirus exposure and HLA in healthy donors. In the study overall: In a previous analysis, more than 90 million unique TCR beta sequences were found from 150 million to 200 million T cells. Around 85 million unique TCR sequences came from HLA-typed donors in an early release.

Notes on this clone: Its antigen remains unidentified.

With 60 Vbeta and 13 Jbeta primers, the PCR was carried out. Some clones are missing from TCRdb's copy, which holds only in-frame ones; the method was immunoSEQ multiplex PCR. The sample lists about 200,000 clones; roughly 78% were seen once. CDR1 and CDR2 from the germline V gene are SGHDT and YYEEEE. The CDR3 sequence is 12 residues long. V lost 4 bases and J lost 7, with 9 bases in between. Findings of the study overall: Most TCR sequences proved rare, with some public TCRs found in many donors.

The sequenced material came from PBMCs. The chain links TRBV5-6 to TRBJ2-1; no clear D. The TCR sequence derives from a girl aged 5 to 17 in good health and CMV-seropositive. The CDR3 loop reads CASSRVNNEQFF. The CDR3 nucleotides are TGTGCCAGCAGCCGGGTGAATAATGAGCAGTTCTTC.